This record covers a single TCR beta chain. The antigen it binds to is not known. The meaning of the sample's time point label: baseline before first vaccination. The vaccinee samples were drawn from two UK trials, COV001 and COV002, one of which was a single-blind randomized controlled phase 2/3 trial testing AZD1222 (ChAdOx1 nCoV-19) in healthy adults. For TCRbeta chain sequencing, PBMC samples from trial participants were taken at day 0 and at day 28 after the second dose. The record originates from a study of T cell responses to AZD1222 COVID-19 vaccine (dated by TCRdb to 2020 to 2023). For context, the study as a whole: A total of roughly 240 trial participants underwent TCR sequencing, of whom 207 received two doses of AZD1222 and about 26 received two doses of the MenACWY control vaccine. Trial participants were enrolled into age subgroups of 18-55, 56-69 and 70-plus years, which contained about 160, 30 and 59 TCR-sequenced participants, respectively. What the work shows at the level of the full study, not this receptor alone: Reportedly, close to half of the unique spike-specific TCRs recognized epitopes lying outside the regions that are mutated in the B.1.351 and B.1.1.7 variants. Because no day 14 peak-response samples were available, the repertoires could be characterized only after the peak T cell response. Vaccine-associated CD4 TCRs spanned the whole spike protein, with dominant responses in regions 160-218 and 743-854. Participants were mostly white British, with more females than males. The authors suggested clonal diversity may have been underestimated. In the small 56-69-year group, the increase in depth fell short of significance, most likely because of low power. Only five or six AZD1222 recipients were SARS-CoV-2 seropositive at baseline, limiting conclusions about previously exposed vaccinees. Spike-specific TCR breadth and depth rose significantly after two AZD1222 doses compared with day 0 and with MenACWY recipients.

The CDR3 regions of human TCRbeta chains were analyzed by immunosequencing. The authors' analysis ran thus. Repertoire TCRs were matched against a reference library of SARS-CoV-2-specific TCRs generated with the MIRA antigen-specificity platform. Breadth was defined as the fraction of unique TCRs that were SARS-CoV-2-associated. Depth was defined as the fraction of total T cells that were SARS-CoV-2-associated. Using the MIRA data, each spike-specific TCR was mapped to the spike region that the TCR reacts to and placed in a CD4 or CD8 class. Log10-transformed breadth and depth values were compared by one-way ANOVA with Sidak's multiple comparisons tests. TCRdb carries this immuneACCESS record with in-frame sequences only. Its versions omit some clonotypes, under half of them owing to an unresolved V gene in the studies checked, with the rest unexplained. V and J calls and clone size come straight from that table; D and trimming were deduced from the DNA. This sample's listing comprises about 140,000 clones. 2% to 2.5% of the sample is in the top ten clones.

The material sequenced was peripheral blood. The receptor's source is an adult in good health.

The DNA is TGTGCCAGCAGTTACTCGAAGGGGGGTAGGGCCCTCCACTTT. It is translated as CASSYSKGGRALHF. This sequence uses TRBV6-5 and TRBJ1-6; the D gene is perhaps TRBD1, from 6 matching bases. Taken from the germline V gene, the CDR1 and CDR2 loops are MNHEY and SVGAGI. CDR3 length: 14 amino acids, cysteine to phenylalanine. The entry retains the CDR3 DNA only, 42 bases that are in frame from base 1. Cut back by 0 bases and 14 bases, the V and J ends lie 14 bases apart.